Sequencing of this T cell receptor beta chain was carried out in a study of early T cells in non-severe SARS-CoV-2 infection. About the research overall: Alpha and beta chains were unpaired, from unsorted whole-blood bulk RNA.

CDR3 size: 13 residues. Germline V gene sequence: CDR1 SEHNR, CDR2 FQNEAQ (reference sequence). V was pared by 0 bases and J by 8 bases, with 9 bases between. This clonotype was seen a handful of times. One entry per CDR3 protein results from TCRdb running MiXCR on the 5' RACE reads. The sample holds approximately 34,000 distinct CDR3 sequences; approximately 7.2% are singletons and the top ten take approximately 13%. This chain uses TRBV7-9 with TRBJ2-3; D unclear. The clonotype was recovered from an adult who was a healthcare worker with PCR-confirmed SARS-CoV-2 infection or an uninfected control (not recorded which). Specimen: whole blood, collected at baseline. The CDR3 DNA follows: TGTGCCAGCAGCTTAGCGGTTGTCGCTACGCAGTATTTT. It translates to CASSLAVVATQYF. Full variable domain (rest looked up from reference TRBV7-9 and TRBJ2-3): DTGVSQNPRHKITKRGQNVTFRCDPISEHNRLYWYRQTLGQGPEFLTYFQNEAQLEKSRLLSDRFSAERPKGSFSTLEIQRTEQGDSAMYLCASSLAVVATQYFGPGTRLTVL.